The 9 T cell receptor beta chains below come from one sample, sequenced in a study of T-cell memory formation after mild COVID-19. TCRdb itself ran the 5' RACE reads through MiXCR, one entry per CDR3 protein. The table includes just under 350,000 distinct CDR3 sequences, 10% to 15% detected once. Specimen: PBMCs or a T cell subset sorted from them (not recorded which). These receptor sequences come from a man aged 18-30 years who had mild COVID-19 (a few samples of this study predate the infection). Cell type and time point are not known.

A few counts support this clonotype. V usage is TRBV4-1 and J usage is TRBJ1-5, with 7 nucleotides matching TRBD1. CDR1 is MGHRA, CDR2 YSYEKL, per germline. The CDR3 has 17 amino acids. V dropped 1 base and J dropped 4; count of bases not matched to a gene: 10. CDR3 sequence: CASSQGGGRGLNQPQHF. In nucleotides, the CDR3 is TGCGCCAGCAGCCAAGGCGGGGGAAGGGGGCTTAATCAGCCCCAGCATTTT.

The gene calls are TRBV12-3 or TRBV12-4 and TRBJ2-7; D is uncertain. The CDR3 loop spans 15 amino acids. Trimming took off 3 bases at V and 2 bases at J, with 14 bases between the two ends. The CDR3 region is CASSLPGTAAYEQYF. CDR3 DNA sequence: TGTGCCAGCAGTTTGCCAGGAACTGCCGCCTACGAGCAGTACTTC.

This clonotype was detected a few times. The chain links TRBV28 to TRBJ2-6, with 8 nucleotides matching TRBD2. There are 15 residues in the CDR3. The germline V gene has CDR1 MDHEN and CDR2 SYDVKM. V lost 6 bases to trimming and J lost 6 bases; unmatched junction nucleotides: 7. CDR3 sequence (DNA): TGTGCCAGCAGCTCCCTGCGGGGGGCGGCCAACGTCCTGACTTTC. Residues: CASSSLRGAANVLTF.

The table lists this clonotype with a few counts. J is TRBJ1-5 and V is TRBV24-1; a possible D gene is TRBD1 (6 bases). The length of the CDR3 is 13 residues. Germline V gene lookup returns CDR1 KGHDR and CDR2 SFDVKD. V was trimmed by 5 bases and J by 9 bases, leaving 13 bases between them. The CDR3 here is CATSGIRGWPQHF. CDR3 sequence (DNA): TGTGCCACCAGTGGAATCAGGGGTTGGCCCCAGCATTTT.

This clonotype was counted a few times. The genes are TRBV24-1 and TRBJ1-5; no reliable D call. This CDR3 has 14 amino acids. Trimming cost V 3 bases and J 8 bases, with 13 bases left between them. From germline, CDR1 is KGHDR and CDR2 SFDVKD. CDR3 DNA: TGTGCCACCAGTGATACCCCAGAGGAGAAGCCCCAGCATTTT. It translates to CATSDTPEEKPQHF.

This clonotype appeared many times. The CDR3 nucleotides read TGTGCCAGCAGCCAAGTTTACGAAAAACTGTTTTTT. Translating gives CASSQVYEKLFF. The V and J genes are TRBV3-1 and TRBJ1-4; unclear D gene. Trimming cost V 1 base and J 8 bases, with 5 bases left between them. In germline, CDR1 is LGHDT, CDR2 YNNKEL (reference sequence). There are 12 residues in the CDR3.

There are many counts of this clonotype. The CDR3 coding sequence is TGTGCCAGTACCCACCCCGGGGGGTCCCACAATGAGCAGTTCTTC. Protein product: CASTHPGGSHNEQFF. This chain uses TRBV19 with TRBJ2-1, with TRBD2 matching 7 bases. CDR3 length equals 15 residues. The trim removed 7 bases at V and 5 bases at J, leaving 11 bases unmatched. Germline CDR1 is LNHDA and CDR2 is SQIVND (reference sequence).

This clonotype occurred a few times. This chain uses TRBV11-2 with TRBJ1-2, with TRBD1 matching 7 bases. The CDR3 extends over 14 amino acids. V lost 1 base, J lost 6 bases, and 5 bases stayed unmatched. CDR1 and CDR2 (germline): SGHAT, FQNNGV. CDR3 nucleotides: TGTGCCAGCAGCTTAGGACAGGGTGGTCATGGCTACACCTTC. Its translation is CASSLGQGGHGYTF.

The count of this clonotype is one. This chain uses TRBV10-1 with TRBJ2-5, with D perhaps matching TRBD1 or TRBD2 (7 bases each). CDR1 is WNHNN and CDR2 is SYGVQD in the germline V gene (reference sequence). This CDR3 comprises 17 residues. Trimming shortened V by 0 bases and J by 5 bases, and 19 bases separated the two germline ends. Written as DNA, the CDR3 is TGCGCCAGCAGTGAGTCGTCAGGGGGGGTAAATACGGAGACCCAGTACTTC. As protein: CASSESSGGVNTETQYF.